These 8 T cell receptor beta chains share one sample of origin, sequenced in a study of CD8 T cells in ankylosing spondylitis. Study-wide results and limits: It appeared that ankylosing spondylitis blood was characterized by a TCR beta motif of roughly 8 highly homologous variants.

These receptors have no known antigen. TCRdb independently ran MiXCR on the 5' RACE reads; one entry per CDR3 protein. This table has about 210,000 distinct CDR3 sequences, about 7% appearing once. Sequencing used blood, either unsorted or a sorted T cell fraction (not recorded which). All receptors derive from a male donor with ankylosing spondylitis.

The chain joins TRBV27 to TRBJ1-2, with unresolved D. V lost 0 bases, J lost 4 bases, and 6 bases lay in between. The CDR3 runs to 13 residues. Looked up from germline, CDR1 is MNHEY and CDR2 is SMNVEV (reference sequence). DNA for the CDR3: TGTGCCAGCAGTTTATCTGCAAGCTATGGCTACACCTTC. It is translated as CASSLSASYGYTF.

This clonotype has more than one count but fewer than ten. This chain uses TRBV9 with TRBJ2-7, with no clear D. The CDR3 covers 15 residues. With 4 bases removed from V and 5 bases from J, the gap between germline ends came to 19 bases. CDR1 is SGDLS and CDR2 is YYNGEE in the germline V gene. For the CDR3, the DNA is TGTGCCAGCAGCCCCCGCCGCGACTCTATGCACGAGCAGTACTTC. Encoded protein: CASSPRRDSMHEQYF.

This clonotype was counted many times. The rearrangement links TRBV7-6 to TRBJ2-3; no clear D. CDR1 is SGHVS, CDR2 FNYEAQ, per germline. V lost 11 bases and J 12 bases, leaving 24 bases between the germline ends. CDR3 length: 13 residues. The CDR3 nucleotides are TGTGCCTCCTCACCCCTAACCTGGTCTATCCAGTATTTT. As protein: CASSPLTWSIQYF.

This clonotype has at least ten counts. The CDR3 DNA follows: TGCAGCGTCCTAACAGGGAGGGTAGAAGGCTACACCTTC. Translation gives CSVLTGRVEGYTF. The V gene is TRBV29-1, the J gene TRBJ1-2, with a possible D match to TRBD1 (6 bases). Trimming left V 6 bases short and J 8 bases short, with 19 bases between. Germline V gene lookup returns CDR1 SQVTM and CDR2 ANQGSEA. The CDR3 has 13 amino acids. The full variable domain, rest sourced from reference TRBV29-1 and TRBJ1-2, is SAVISQKPSRDICQRGTSLTIQCQVDSQVTMMFWYRQQPGQSLTLIATANQGSEATYESGFVIDKFPISRPNLTFSTLTVSNMSPEDSSIYLCSVLTGRVEGYTFGSGTRLTVV.

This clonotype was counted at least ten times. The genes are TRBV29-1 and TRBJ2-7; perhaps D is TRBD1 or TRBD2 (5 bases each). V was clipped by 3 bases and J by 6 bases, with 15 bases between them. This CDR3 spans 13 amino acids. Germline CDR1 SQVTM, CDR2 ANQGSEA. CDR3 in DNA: TGCAGCGTTGAGTGGGGACGGGTAAGCGAGCAGTACTTC. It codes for CSVEWGRVSEQYF.

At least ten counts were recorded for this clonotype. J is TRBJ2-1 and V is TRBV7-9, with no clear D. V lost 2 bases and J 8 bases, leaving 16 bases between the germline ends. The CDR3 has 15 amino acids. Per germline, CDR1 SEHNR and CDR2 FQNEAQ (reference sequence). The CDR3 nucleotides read TGTGCCAGCAGCTTATTGGACCCTAAGCAGGATGAGCAGTTCTTC. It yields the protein CASSLLDPKQDEQFF.

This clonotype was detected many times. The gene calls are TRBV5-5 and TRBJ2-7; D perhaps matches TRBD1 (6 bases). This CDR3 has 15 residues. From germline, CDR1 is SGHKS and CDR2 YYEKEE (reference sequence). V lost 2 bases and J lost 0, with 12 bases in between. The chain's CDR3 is CASSFGTQYSYEQYF. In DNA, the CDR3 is TGTGCCAGCAGCTTTGGGACACAGTACTCCTACGAGCAGTACTTC.

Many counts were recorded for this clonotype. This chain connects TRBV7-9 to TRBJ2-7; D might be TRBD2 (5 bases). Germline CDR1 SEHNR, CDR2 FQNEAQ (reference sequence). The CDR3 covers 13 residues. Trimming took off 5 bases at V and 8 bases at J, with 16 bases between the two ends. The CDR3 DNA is TGTGCCAGCAGCCCATCCAGCGGCTTAAAGCAGTACTTC. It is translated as CASSPSSGLKQYF. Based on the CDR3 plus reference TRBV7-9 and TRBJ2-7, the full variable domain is DTGVSQNPRHKITKRGQNVTFRCDPISEHNRLYWYRQTLGQGPEFLTYFQNEAQLEKSRLLSDRFSAERPKGSFSTLEIQRTEQGDSAMYLCASSPSSGLKQYFGPGTRLTVT.